This passage covers 3 T cell receptor beta chains from one sample sequenced in a study of early T cells in non-severe SARS-CoV-2 infection. TCRdb processed the 5' RACE reads anew with MiXCR; each CDR3 protein has one entry. The table has roughly 50,000 distinct CDR3 sequences, approximately 8.5% seen once. The material sequenced was whole blood. These receptors all come from an adult who was a healthcare worker with PCR-confirmed SARS-CoV-2 infection or an uninfected control (not recorded which).

The table lists this clonotype with many counts. This sequence joins TRBV19 and TRBJ1-2; perhaps TRBD1 as D (5 bases). CDR3 size: 14 residues. Trimming left V 10 bases short and J 8 bases short, with 23 bases between. CDR1 and CDR2 from the germline V gene are LNHDA and SQIVND (reference sequence). CDR3 sequence (DNA): TGTGCCACGAGGAGGGGAGACAGCGCCGGGGGCTACACCTTC. Translated: CATRRGDSAGGYTF.

This clonotype was recorded many times. This chain links TRBV7-3 with TRBJ2-1; D uncertain. Trimming pared 6 bases from V and 0 bases from J, leaving 12 bases between. Germline V gives CDR1 SGHTA, CDR2 FQGTGA. The CDR3 sequence is 15 residues long. The CDR3 protein is CASSPAPSSYNEQFF. The CDR3 nucleotides are TGTGCCAGCAGTCCCGCTCCGAGCTCCTACAATGAGCAGTTCTTC.

This clonotype was seen repeatedly, ten times or more. CDR3 protein: CASSVVPLGVNTGELFF. CDR3 nucleotides: TGTGCCAGCAGCGTAGTCCCGCTGGGGGTGAACACCGGGGAGCTGTTTTTT. The chain is built from TRBV9 and TRBJ2-2; D may be TRBD1 or TRBD2 (5 bases each). The CDR3 totals 17 residues. Deletions cut 0 bases from V and 1 base from J, with 13 bases between. The germline gives CDR1 SGDLS, CDR2 YYNGEE.